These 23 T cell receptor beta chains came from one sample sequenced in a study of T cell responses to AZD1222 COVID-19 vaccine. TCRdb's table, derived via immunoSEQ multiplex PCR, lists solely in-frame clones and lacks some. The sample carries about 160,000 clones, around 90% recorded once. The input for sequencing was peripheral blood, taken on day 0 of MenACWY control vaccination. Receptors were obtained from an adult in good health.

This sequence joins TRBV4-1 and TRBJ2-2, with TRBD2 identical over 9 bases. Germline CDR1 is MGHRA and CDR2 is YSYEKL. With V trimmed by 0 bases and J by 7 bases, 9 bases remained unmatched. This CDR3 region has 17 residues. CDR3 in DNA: TGCGCCAGCAGCCAAGAGGGGGTAGCGGGAGTGTTCGGGGAGCTGTTTTTT. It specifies CASSQEGVAGVFGELFF.

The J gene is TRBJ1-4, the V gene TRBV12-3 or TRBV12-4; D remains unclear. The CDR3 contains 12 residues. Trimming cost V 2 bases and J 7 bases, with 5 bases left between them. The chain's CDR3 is CASSLSGEKLFF. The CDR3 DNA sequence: TGTGCCAGCAGTTTATCAGGTGAAAAACTGTTTTTT.

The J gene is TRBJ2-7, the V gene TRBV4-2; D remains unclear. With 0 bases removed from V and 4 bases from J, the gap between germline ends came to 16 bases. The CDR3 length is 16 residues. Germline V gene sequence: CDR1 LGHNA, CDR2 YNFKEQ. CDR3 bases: TGTGCCAGCAGCCAAGAGATTAGGACGGTCCAGTACGAGCAGTACTTC. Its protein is CASSQEIRTVQYEQYF.

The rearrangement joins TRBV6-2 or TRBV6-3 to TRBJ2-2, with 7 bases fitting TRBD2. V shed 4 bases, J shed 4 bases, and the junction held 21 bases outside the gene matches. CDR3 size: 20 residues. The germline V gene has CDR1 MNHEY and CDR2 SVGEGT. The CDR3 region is CASSFPTLLSSGGSTGELFF. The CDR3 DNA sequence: TGTGCCAGCAGTTTCCCTACTCTTCTCTCTAGCGGAGGCTCCACCGGGGAGCTGTTTTTT.

CDR3 protein: CASSQAGRPGRLFF. CDR3 sequence (DNA): TGTGCCAGCAGCCAAGCAGGGCGTCCTGGGAGGCTGTTTTTT. The chain has TRBV14 and TRBJ1-4; a weak D match, TRBD1 (5 bases). V lost 1 base and J lost 14, with 17 bases in between. Germline V gives CDR1 SGHDN, CDR2 FVKESK. The CDR3 covers 14 residues.

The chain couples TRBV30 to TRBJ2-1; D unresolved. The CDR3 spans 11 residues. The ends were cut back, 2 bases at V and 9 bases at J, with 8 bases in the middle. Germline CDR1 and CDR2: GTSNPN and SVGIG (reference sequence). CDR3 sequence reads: CAWSSVSEQFF. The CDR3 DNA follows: TGTGCCTGGAGTAGCGTCTCTGAGCAGTTCTTC.

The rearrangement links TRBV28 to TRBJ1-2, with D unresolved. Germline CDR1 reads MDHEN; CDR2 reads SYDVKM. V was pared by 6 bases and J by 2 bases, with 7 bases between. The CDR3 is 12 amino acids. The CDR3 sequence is CASRPGNYGYTF. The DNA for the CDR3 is TGTGCCAGCAGACCCGGGAACTATGGCTACACCTTC.

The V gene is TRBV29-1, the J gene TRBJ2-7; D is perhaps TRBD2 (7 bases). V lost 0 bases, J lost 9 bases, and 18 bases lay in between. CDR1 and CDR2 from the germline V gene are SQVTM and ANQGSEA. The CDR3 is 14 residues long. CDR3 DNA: TGCAGCGTTGAAGACGGGGGGCAGGGGACCTTGCAGTACTTC. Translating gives CSVEDGGQGTLQYF.

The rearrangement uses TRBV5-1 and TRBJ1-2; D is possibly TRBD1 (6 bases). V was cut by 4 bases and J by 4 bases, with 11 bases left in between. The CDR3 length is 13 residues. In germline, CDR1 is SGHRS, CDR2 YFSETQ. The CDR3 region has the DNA TGCGCCAGCAGCCTGGACAGTGCCTATGGCTACACCTTC. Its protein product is CASSLDSAYGYTF. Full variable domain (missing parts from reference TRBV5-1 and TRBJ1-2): KAGVTQTPRYLIKTRGQQVTLSCSPISGHRSVSWYQQTPGQGLQFLFEYFSETQRNKGNFPGRFSGRQFSNSRSEMNVSTLELGDSALYLCASSLDSAYGYTFGSGTRLTVV.

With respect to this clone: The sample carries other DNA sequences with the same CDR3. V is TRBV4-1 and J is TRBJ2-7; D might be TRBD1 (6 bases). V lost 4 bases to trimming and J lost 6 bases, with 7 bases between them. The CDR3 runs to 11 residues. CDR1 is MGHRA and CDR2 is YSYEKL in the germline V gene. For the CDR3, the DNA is TGCGCCAGCAGCCTGGGGGCCGAGCAGTACTTC. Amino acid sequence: CASSLGAEQYF.

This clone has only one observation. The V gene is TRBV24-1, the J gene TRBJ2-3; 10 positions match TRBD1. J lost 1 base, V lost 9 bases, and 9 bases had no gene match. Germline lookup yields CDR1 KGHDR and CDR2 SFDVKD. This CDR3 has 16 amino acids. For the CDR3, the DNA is TGTGCCACCGCTGGGGACAGGGGAGTGGGCACAGATACGCAGTATTTT. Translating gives CATAGDRGVGTDTQYF.

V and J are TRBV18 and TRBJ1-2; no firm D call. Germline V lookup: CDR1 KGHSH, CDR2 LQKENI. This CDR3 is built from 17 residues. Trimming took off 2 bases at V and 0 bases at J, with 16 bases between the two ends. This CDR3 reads CASSPVARGDPNYGYTF. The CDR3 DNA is TGTGCCAGCTCACCAGTTGCCCGGGGTGATCCTAACTATGGCTACACCTTC.

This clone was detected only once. The CDR3 region is CASSPQRGGDQPQHF. DNA for the CDR3: TGTGCCAGCTCACCACAGAGGGGAGGCGATCAGCCCCAGCATTTT. The chain combines TRBV18 with TRBJ1-5, with D perhaps matching TRBD1 (5 bases). The V end was cut by 1 base, the J end by 5 bases, with 12 bases between. Per germline, CDR1 KGHSH and CDR2 LQKENI. The CDR3 sequence is 15 residues long.

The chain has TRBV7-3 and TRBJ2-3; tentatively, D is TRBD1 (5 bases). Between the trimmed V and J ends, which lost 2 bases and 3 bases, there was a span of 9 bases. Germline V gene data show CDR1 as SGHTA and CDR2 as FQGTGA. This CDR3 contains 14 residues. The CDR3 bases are TGTGCCAGCAGCTTACTGGCAGGGACAGATACGCAGTATTTT. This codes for CASSLLAGTDTQYF.

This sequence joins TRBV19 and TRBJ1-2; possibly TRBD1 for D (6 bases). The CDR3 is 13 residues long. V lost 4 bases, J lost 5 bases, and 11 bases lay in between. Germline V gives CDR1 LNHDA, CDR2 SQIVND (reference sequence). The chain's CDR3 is CASSTNTGYGYTF. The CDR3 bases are TGTGCCAGTAGTACAAACACAGGGTATGGCTACACCTTC.

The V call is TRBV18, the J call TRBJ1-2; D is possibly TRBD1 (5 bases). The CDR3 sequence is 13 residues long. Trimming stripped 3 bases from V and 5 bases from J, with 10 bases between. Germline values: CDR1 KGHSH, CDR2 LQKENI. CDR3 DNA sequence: TGTGCCAGCTCACCGGGACCTACGTATGGCTACACCTTC. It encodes CASSPGPTYGYTF.

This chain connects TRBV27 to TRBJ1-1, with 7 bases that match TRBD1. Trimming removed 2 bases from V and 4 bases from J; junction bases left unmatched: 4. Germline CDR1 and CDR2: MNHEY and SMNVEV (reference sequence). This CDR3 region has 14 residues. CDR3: CASSLSRGITEAFF. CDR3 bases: TGTGCCAGCAGTTTAAGCAGGGGGATCACTGAAGCTTTCTTT.

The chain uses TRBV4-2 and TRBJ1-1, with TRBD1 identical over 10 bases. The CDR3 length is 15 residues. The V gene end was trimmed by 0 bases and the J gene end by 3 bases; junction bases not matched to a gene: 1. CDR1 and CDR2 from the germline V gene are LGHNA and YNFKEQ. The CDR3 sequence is CASSQDGQGDTEAFF. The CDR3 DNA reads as TGTGCCAGCAGCCAAGATGGACAGGGGGACACTGAAGCTTTCTTT.

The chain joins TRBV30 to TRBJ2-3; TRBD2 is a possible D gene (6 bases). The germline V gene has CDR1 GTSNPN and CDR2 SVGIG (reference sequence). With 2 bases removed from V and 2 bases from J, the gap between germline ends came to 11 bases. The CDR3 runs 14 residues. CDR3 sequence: CAWSLGGVTDTQYF. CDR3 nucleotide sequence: TGTGCCTGGAGTCTCGGCGGGGTCACAGATACGCAGTATTTT.

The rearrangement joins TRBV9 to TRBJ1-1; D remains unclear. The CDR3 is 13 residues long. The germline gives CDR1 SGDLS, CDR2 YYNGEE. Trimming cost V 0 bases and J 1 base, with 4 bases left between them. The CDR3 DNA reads TGTGCCAGCAGCGTAGACACGAACACTGAAGCTTTCTTT. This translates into CASSVDTNTEAFF.

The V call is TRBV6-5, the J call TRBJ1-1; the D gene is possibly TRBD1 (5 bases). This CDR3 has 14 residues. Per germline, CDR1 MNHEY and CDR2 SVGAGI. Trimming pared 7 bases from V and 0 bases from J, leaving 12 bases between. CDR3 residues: CASKRGDMNTEAFF. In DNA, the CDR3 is TGTGCCAGCAAGAGGGGAGACATGAACACTGAAGCTTTCTTT.

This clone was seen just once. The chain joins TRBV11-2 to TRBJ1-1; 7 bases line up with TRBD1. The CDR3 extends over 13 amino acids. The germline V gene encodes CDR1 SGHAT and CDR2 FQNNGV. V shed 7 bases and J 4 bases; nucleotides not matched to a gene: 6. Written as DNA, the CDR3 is TGTGCCAGCACCCTACAGGGGACCACTGAAGCTTTCTTT. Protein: CASTLQGTTEAFF.

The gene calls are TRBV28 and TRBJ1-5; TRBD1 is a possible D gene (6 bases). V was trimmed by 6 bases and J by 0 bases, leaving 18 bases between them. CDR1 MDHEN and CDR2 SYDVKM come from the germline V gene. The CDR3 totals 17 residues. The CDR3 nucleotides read TGTGCCAGCAGCTCCAACCCGGGGGGCTTTAGCAATCAGCCCCAGCATTTT. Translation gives CASSSNPGGFSNQPQHF.